This T cell receptor (beta chain) was found in a study of T cell responses to AZD1222 COVID-19 vaccine. The study, taken as a whole, reports: Mapped onto spike, vaccine-associated CD4 TCRs spanned it and were dominant at 160-218 and 743-854. The number of AZD1222 recipients seropositive at baseline was only five or six. In a largely white British group with more females than males, clonal diversity was possibly underestimated.

V was clipped by 2 bases and J by 5 bases, with 9 bases between them. CDR1 and CDR2 (germline): MDHEN, SYDVKM. The CDR3 has 13 residues. Assay: immunoSEQ multiplex PCR; the TCRdb copy retains only in-frame clones and omits some. The table includes around 130,000 clones, 92% detected once. Worth noting for this clone: Its antigen remains unidentified.

This TCR derives from an adult who received the AZD1222 COVID-19 vaccine. The V and J genes are TRBV28 and TRBJ2-5; unclear D gene. This sample comprised peripheral blood, obtained 28 days after the second AZD1222 dose. The chain's CDR3 is CASSLRTLETQYF. For the CDR3, the DNA is TGTGCCAGCAGTTTACGAACTTTGGAGACCCAGTACTTC.